This T cell receptor beta chain was profiled in a study of blood T cell repertoires in COVID-19. Across the study: Some COVID-19 samples were acute and others convalescent; all came from the United States, Italy and Spain.

Adults between roughly 18 and 89 years of age took part from about two dozen US areas. Clinical history as reported by participants underpinned cohort assignment. Germline V lookup: CDR1 ENHRY, CDR2 SYGVKD. V lost 8 bases, J lost 4 bases, and 11 bases lay in between. There are 12 residues in the CDR3. Authors' methods: The assay estimated nucleated cells by amplifying reference gene primers. Generated by immunoSEQ multiplex PCR, the TCRdb table keeps only in-frame clones and is missing some. V and J calls and clone size are copied from that table; D and trimming were computed from the DNA. The sample includes 300,000 to 500,000 clones, approximately 88% of them seen just once.

J is TRBJ1-1 and V is TRBV10-3; TRBD1 might be the D (5 bases). The sequence came from a young woman with acute COVID-19. The specimen sequenced was PBMCs or T cells enriched from blood (not recorded which). The chain's CDR3 is CAIGGGTTEAFF. The CDR3 DNA sequence: TGTGCCATCGGGGGAGGGACCACTGAAGCTTTCTTT.